This T cell receptor beta chain was obtained from a study of vaccination and CD4 T cells after COVID-19. Findings and caveats of the study: Convalescent patient numbers were relatively low, with no early post-infection timepoints.

Sequence data for DNA of cultured CD4+ T cells were generated by the Oncomine TCR Beta short-read assay. It was cultured CD4+ T cells from which genomic DNA was extracted. TCRdb independently ran MiXCR on the PCR reads; one entry per CDR3 protein. The sample lists 5,000 to 7,000 distinct CDR3 sequences, approximately 40% seen once, with about 50% in the top ten. As for this clonotype: Its antigen is still unknown.

Regarding treatment: 10-day PBMC culture with coronavirus spike peptide pools or control peptides (ViraFEST assay). Pre-COVID-19 pandemic sampling (2011-2018) yielded the unexposed donor's CD4+ T cells. Sequenced input: CD4+ T cells from blood, cultured in vitro. The TCR comes from a human donor in good health.

CDR3 sequence (DNA): TGTGCCAGCAGCTTGGTAGCTGGACAGGGTATCGGCGGGGAGCTGTTTTTT. This translates into CASSLVAGQGIGGELFF. This sequence joins TRBV5-4 and TRBJ2-2, with TRBD1 matching 8 bases. V dropped 0 bases and J dropped 7; count of bases not matched to a gene: 11. CDR3 size: 17 residues. CDR1 and CDR2 from the germline V gene are SGHNT and YYREEE (reference sequence). The full variable domain, in which reference TRBV5-4 and TRBJ2-2 provide the parts outside the CDR3, is ETGVTQSPTHLIKTRGQQVTLRCSSQSGHNTVSWYQQALGQGPQFIFQYYREEENGRGNFPPRFSGLQFPNYSSELNVNALELDDSALYLCASSLVAGQGIGGELFFGEGSRLTVL.